Listed below are T cell receptor beta chains from one sample, sequenced in a study of Ad26.COV2.S vaccination and SARS-CoV-2 variants. Sequenced by immunoSEQ multiplex PCR; TCRdb stores in-frame clones only, minus some. The data show some 350,000 clones, with about 85% seen just once and 3% to 4% held by the top ten. Sequencing was performed on peripheral blood, taken in a trial of Ad26.COV2.S vaccine versus placebo. The receptors derive from a person between 18 and 59 years old who received the Ad26.COV2.S COVID-19 vaccine or a placebo. CDR3s include the opening cysteine and the closing phenylalanine or tryptophan. A D gene is named only where the DNA matches it firmly. A row's size may be missing; if present it is once, few, many or a size class.

TRBV18	.	TRBJ2-7	.	CASLQGLAGSYEQYF	TGTGCCAGCTTACAGGGGCTAGCGGGCTCCTACGAGCAGTACTTC
TRBV5-1	.	TRBJ2-7	.	CASSLAFAGRSTYEQYF	TGCGCCAGCAGCTTGGCCTTCGCGGGGCGCTCTACCTACGAGCAGTACTTC
TRBV6-5	once	TRBJ1-3	.	CASSYSTGQAGNTIYF	TGTGCCAGCAGTTACTCTACAGGGCAAGCTGGAAACACCATATATTTT
TRBV7-8	once	TRBJ2-7	TRBD1	CASSKGTGSVASSYEQYF	TGTGCCAGCAGCAAAGGGACAGGGAGTGTCGCGAGCTCCTACGAGCAGTACTTC
TRBV27	.	TRBJ2-2	.	CASTRGTGELFF	TGTGCCAGCACCCGGGGGACCGGGGAGCTGTTTTTT
TRBV7-9	few	TRBJ1-2	.	CASRLDSLNYGYTF	TGTGCCAGCAGACTGGACAGCCTTAACTATGGCTACACCTTC
TRBV14	.	TRBJ1-1	TRBD1	CASSLQGSAEAFF	TGTGCCAGCAGCCTACAGGGGTCCGCTGAAGCTTTCTTT
TRBV28	.	TRBJ2-7	.	CASSPRAFGQYF	TGTGCCAGCAGCCCGCGGGCATTTGGGCAGTACTTC
TRBV2	.	TRBJ1-5	TRBD1	CASSADRGPNQPQHF	TGTGCCAGCAGCGCGGACAGGGGGCCAAATCAGCCCCAGCATTTT
TRBV18	.	TRBJ2-5	.	CASSPIAKETQYF	TGTGCCAGCTCACCTATAGCGAAGGAGACCCAGTACTTC
TRBV21-1	.	TRBJ2-7	.	CASSGEMGGYEQYF	TGTGCCAGCAGCGGAGAGATGGGGGGCTACGAGCAGTACTTC
TRBV6-2/TRBV6-3	.	TRBJ1-2	.	CASSYSYTIIAGGHGYTF	TGTGCCAGCAGTTACTCGTATACCATCATCGCGGGGGGGCATGGCTACACCTTC
TRBV10-2	.	TRBJ1-3	.	CASSEGVSGNTIYF	TGCGCCAGCAGTGAAGGGGTCTCCGGAAACACCATATATTTT
TRBV18	.	TRBJ2-7	.	CASSHGQIYEQYF	TGTGCCAGCTCCCACGGCCAGATCTACGAGCAGTACTTC
TRBV5-1	.	TRBJ2-3	TRBD2	CASSSAVLRGDSTDTQYF	TGCGCCAGCAGCTCCGCGGTATTGCGGGGGGACAGCACAGATACGCAGTATTTT
TRBV5-1	.	TRBJ1-4	TRBD1	CASSLAEGTGGREKLFF	TGCGCCAGCAGCTTGGCCGAGGGAACAGGGGGGAGAGAAAAACTGTTTTTT
TRBV2	.	TRBJ1-5	.	CASSEGGYSNQPQHF	TGTGCCAGCAGTGAAGGAGGGTATAGCAATCAGCCCCAGCATTTT
TRBV24-1	.	TRBJ2-5	.	CATSEGGRGETQYF	TGTGCCACCAGTGAAGGGGGGCGGGGTGAGACCCAGTACTTC
TRBV7-2	few	TRBJ2-1	TRBD1	CASSRTGTGSGNEQFF	TGTGCCAGCAGCAGGACCGGGACAGGGTCCGGCAATGAGCAGTTCTTC
TRBV7-6	.	TRBJ1-1	.	CASSLDLNTEAFF	TGTGCCAGCAGCTTAGACCTGAACACTGAAGCTTTCTTT
TRBV27	.	TRBJ2-7	.	CASSLDRATYEQYF	TGTGCCAGCAGTTTGGATAGGGCAACCTACGAGCAGTACTTC
TRBV30	.	TRBJ2-3	.	CAWSVLWYTQYF	TGTGCCTGGAGTGTACTATGGTATACGCAGTATTTT
TRBV5-5	.	TRBJ1-5	TRBD1	CASRSGTGGGQPQHF	TGTGCCAGCAGGTCCGGGACAGGGGGCGGACAGCCCCAGCATTTT
TRBV28	.	TRBJ2-7	.	CASSTTVYEQYF	TGTGCCAGCAGTACGACAGTATACGAGCAGTACTTC
TRBV9	.	TRBJ2-3	TRBD2	CASSVGLHTVGTSGFTSTDTQYF	TGTGCCAGCAGCGTAGGCCTACATACGGTAGGGACTAGCGGATTTACTAGCACAGATACGCAGTATTTT
TRBV7-9	.	TRBJ1-2	.	CASSLVGAISEGYTF	TGTGCCAGCAGCTTAGTGGGGGCGATCTCAGAGGGCTACACCTTC
TRBV5-6	.	TRBJ2-1	TRBD2	CASSGGVAPDNEQFF	TGTGCCAGCAGCGGGGGGGTAGCGCCTGACAATGAGCAGTTCTTC